These 6 T cell receptor beta chains were sequenced from one sample in a study of response to subunit inactivated influenza vaccine. Each CDR3 protein is one row after TCRdb ran MiXCR on the RT-PCR reads. The sample records about 780,000 distinct CDR3 sequences, less than 20% being singletons. Sequenced here: PBMCs from blood, sampled roughly 5 days after vaccination. These receptors originate from a man aged 50 or older who received an inactivated influenza vaccine.

In its sample, this clonotype was seen many times. V is TRBV5-1 and J is TRBJ1-6, with D unresolved. This CDR3 is built from 15 residues. Germline V lookup: CDR1 SGHRS, CDR2 YFSETQ. Between the trimmed V and J ends, which lost 0 bases and 9 bases, there was a span of 13 bases. This CDR3 is CASSLAGQGGSPLHF. CDR3 sequence (DNA): TGCGCCAGCAGCTTGGCTGGGCAAGGCGGTTCACCCCTCCACTTT.

This clonotype was picked up a small number of times. The gene calls are TRBV20-1 and TRBJ2-7, with TRBD1 matching 9 bases. The V segment lost 6 bases and the J segment 1 base; nucleotides outside the gene matches: 4. Germline loops: CDR1 DFQATT, CDR2 SNEGSKA (reference sequence). CDR3 length: 13 residues. CDR3 coding DNA: TGCAGTGCCAGACAGGGGGGTTCCTACGAGCAGTACTTC. This gives the protein CSARQGGSYEQYF.

This chain connects TRBV5-6 to TRBJ2-6, with D unclear. The CDR3 loop spans 14 amino acids. Per the germline V gene, CDR1 is SGHDT and CDR2 is YYEEEE. V lost 4 bases and J 4 bases, leaving 9 bases between the germline ends. The CDR3 DNA sequence: TGTGCCAGCAGCCACCGTGGGGGGGCCAACGTCCTGACTTTC. Translated: CASSHRGGANVLTF.

This clonotype was observed at least ten times. The chain has TRBV4-1 and TRBJ2-5; no clear D gene. Germline V gene lookup returns CDR1 MGHRA and CDR2 YSYEKL. The CDR3 spans 13 residues. V lost 1 base, J lost 5 bases, and 8 bases lay in between. CDR3 DNA sequence: TGCGCCAGCAGCCAAGGTACACGGGAGACCCAGTACTTC. Protein product: CASSQGTRETQYF.

This clonotype has ten or more counts. This rearrangement joins TRBV2 to TRBJ2-3; D is undetermined. The germline CDR1 and CDR2 sequences are SNHLY and FYNNEI. The V gene lost 10 bases and the J gene lost 4 bases, with 15 bases spanning the gap. The CDR3 has 13 amino acids. In nucleotides, the CDR3 is TGTGCCAACAACGATGCCGCCTCAGATACGCAGTATTTT. As protein: CANNDAASDTQYF.

This clonotype was seen a few times. The V and J genes are TRBV20-1 and TRBJ1-4; D might be TRBD1 (5 bases). Germline V gene lookup returns CDR1 DFQATT and CDR2 SNEGSKA (reference sequence). V was shortened by 0 bases and J by 5 bases, with 16 bases between the two germline ends. This CDR3 is built from 16 residues. The CDR3 region is CSARDLGRQMNEKLFF. DNA for the CDR3: TGCAGTGCTAGAGACCTGGGGAGACAGATGAATGAAAAACTGTTTTTT.